These 4 T cell receptor beta chains were all obtained from the same sample, sequenced in a study of cytomegalovirus exposure and HLA in healthy donors. Vbeta (60) and Jbeta (13) primers were used in the PCR. The assay was immunoSEQ multiplex PCR, and TCRdb's table has in-frame clones only and misses some. Found here are roughly 79,000 clones, approximately 74% of them singletons; the top ten hold around 6.5%. Sequencing used PBMCs. The receptors here all came from a woman in her fifties or sixties in good health and CMV-seropositive.

This sequence joins TRBV5-1 and TRBJ1-2; 7 bases align to TRBD1. Trimming took 1 base from V and 2 from J; bases not matched to a gene: 8. Germline V lookup: CDR1 SGHRS, CDR2 YFSETQ. The CDR3 totals 16 residues. The DNA for the CDR3 is TGCGCCAGCAGCTTGACCCAGGGACAGACCAACTATGGCTACACCTTC. It codes for CASSLTQGQTNYGYTF. The full variable domain, in which reference TRBV5-1 and TRBJ1-2 provide the parts outside the CDR3, is KAGVTQTPRYLIKTRGQQVTLSCSPISGHRSVSWYQQTPGQGLQFLFEYFSETQRNKGNFPGRFSGRQFSNSRSEMNVSTLELGDSALYLCASSLTQGQTNYGYTFGSGTRLTVV.

The chain recombines TRBV29-1 with TRBJ1-1; 7 nucleotides line up with TRBD1. The CDR3 runs to 13 residues. Germline trimming cut 6 bases from V and 0 bases from J; bases unmatched to any gene: 4. The germline CDR1 and CDR2 sequences are SQVTM and ANQGSEA. The CDR3, as DNA: TGCAGCGTGGGGGACAGACTGAACACTGAAGCTTTCTTT. It codes for CSVGDRLNTEAFF.

The V and J genes are TRBV28 and TRBJ1-2; D not certain. CDR1 is MDHEN and CDR2 is SYDVKM in the germline V gene. The CDR3 is 14 amino acids. Trimming removed 1 base from V and 3 bases from J, with 9 bases in between. CDR3 region: CASSLLAGDYGYTF. For the CDR3, the DNA is TGTGCCAGCAGTTTATTAGCCGGGGACTATGGCTACACCTTC.

This clone was counted many times. The V and J genes are TRBV7-8 and TRBJ1-1; D is possibly TRBD1 (6 bases). The V and J ends lost 5 bases and 1 base respectively, with 11 bases between them. Germline V gives CDR1 SGHVS, CDR2 FQNEAQ. The CDR3 spans 14 residues. CDR3: CASSRDRRNTEAFF. Here the CDR3 DNA reads TGTGCCAGCAGCCGTGACAGGAGGAACACTGAAGCTTTCTTT. The entire variable domain, with the rest obtained from reference TRBV7-8 and TRBJ1-1, is as follows: GAGVSQSPRYKVAKRGQDVALRCDPISGHVSLFWYQQALGQGPEFLTYFQNEAQLDKSGLPSDRFFAERPEGSVSTLKIQRTQQEDSAVYLCASSRDRRNTEAFFGQGTRLTVV.